Presented here are 22 T cell receptor beta chains from one specimen sequenced in a study of human T cells and chemical hapten exposure. MiXCR, applied by TCRdb to the RACE reads, yields one record per CDR3 protein. The data show about 120,000 distinct CDR3 sequences, with roughly 15% seen just once and approximately 0.92% held by the top ten. Indicated time point: patch test 1, 2 weeks after DPC sensitization. Treatment specified: therapeutic diphenylcyclopropenone sensitization with weekly scalp DPC. Material: whole blood, obtained in connection with sensitization to the hapten diphenylcyclopropenone (DPC). The receptors originated from a man between 18 and 29 years old with alopecia areata. Some clones in this sample may be carry-over from other donors' samples.

The J gene is TRBJ2-1, the V gene TRBV24-1; D ambiguous. CDR1 and CDR2 from the germline V gene are KGHDR and SFDVKD. CDR3 length: 15 amino acids. Trimming pared 5 bases from V and 0 bases from J, leaving 10 bases between. The CDR3 here is CATSVATDSYNEQFF. The DNA for the CDR3 is TGTGCCACCAGTGTGGCGACGGACTCCTACAATGAGCAGTTCTTC.

This clonotype has at least ten counts. The chain carries TRBV4-3 and TRBJ2-5; unclear D gene. CDR1 is LGHNA and CDR2 is YSLEER in the germline V gene. CDR3 length: 15 residues. V lost 1 base and J lost 2, with 11 bases in between. Written as DNA, the CDR3 is TGCGCCAGCAGCCAAGGAAGGAGCCGACAAGAGACCCAGTACTTC. Translating it yields CASSQGRSRQETQYF.

The V gene is TRBV7-6, the J gene TRBJ2-5, with D tentatively TRBD1 (6 bases). Trimming removed 1 base at V and 7 bases at J, with 16 bases between. CDR1 is SGHVS and CDR2 is FNYEAQ in the germline V gene. The CDR3 runs to 15 residues. The DNA of the CDR3 is TGTGCCAGCAGCTTAGGGCAGGGGCGAATGGGGACCCAGTACTTC. Translation: CASSLGQGRMGTQYF.

This clonotype was counted many times. This sequence joins TRBV12-3 or TRBV12-4 and TRBJ1-5; no definite D call. The V and J ends lost 6 bases and 7 bases respectively, with 13 bases between them. The CDR3 is 13 amino acids. The CDR3 DNA reads as TGTGCCAGCAGCCCGGGTATACCGCAGCCCCAGCATTTT. Its translation: CASSPGIPQPQHF.

The chain combines TRBV4-2 with TRBJ2-1; D gene uncertain. This CDR3 comprises 17 residues. Germline CDR1 is LGHNA and CDR2 is YNFKEQ. Trimming took off 0 bases at V and 0 bases at J, with 12 bases between the two ends. CDR3 in DNA: TGTGCCAGCAGCCAAGATGATAGGATTTACTCCTACAATGAGCAGTTCTTC. This encodes CASSQDDRIYSYNEQFF.

This clonotype has just a few counts. The rearrangement joins TRBV4-3 to TRBJ1-2; D may be TRBD1 (6 bases). The CDR3 is 15 residues long. The germline CDR1 and CDR2 sequences are LGHNA and YSLEER. V lost 2 bases, J lost 2 bases, and 12 bases lay in between. Here the CDR3 DNA reads TGCGCCAGCAGCCAAAGCCAGGGGCCCAACTATGGCTACACCTTC. This encodes CASSQSQGPNYGYTF.

The chain links TRBV6-2 or TRBV6-3 to TRBJ2-7; a weak D match, TRBD1 (5 bases). CDR3 size: 15 residues. Germline CDR1 reads MNHEY; CDR2 reads SVGEGT. The V end lost 2 bases, the J end lost 3 bases, and 14 bases lay between the germline ends. The CDR3, as DNA: TGTGCCAGCAGTTACCATTCGACAGAGAGCTACGAGCAGTACGTC. The encoded protein is CASSYHSTESYEQYV.

CDR3 residues: CASSLGEFSTDTQYF. The CDR3 bases are TGTGCCAGCAGCCTGGGAGAGTTTAGCACAGATACGCAGTATTTT. The chain carries TRBV9 and TRBJ2-3, with D tentatively TRBD2 (5 bases). The V gene's germline CDR1 is SGDLS and CDR2 YYNGEE. This CDR3 is built from 15 residues. Trimming pared 4 bases from V and 0 bases from J, leaving 12 bases between.

In its sample, this clonotype was seen many times. The V gene is TRBV29-1, the J gene TRBJ2-1; D is ambiguous. CDR1 and CDR2 from the germline V gene are SQVTM and ANQGSEA. V was trimmed by 0 bases and J by 6 bases, leaving 12 bases between them. The CDR3 has 14 residues. The chain's CDR3 is CSVEEPFGGNEQFF. CDR3 coding DNA: TGCAGCGTTGAAGAACCCTTCGGCGGCAATGAGCAGTTCTTC.

The V gene is TRBV9, the J gene TRBJ2-5, with TRBD1 matching over 8 bases. Germline V gene lookup returns CDR1 SGDLS and CDR2 YYNGEE. This CDR3 has 14 residues. Trimming cost V 6 bases and J 2 bases; bases outside gene matches: 6. The CDR3 bases are TGTGCCAGCACCTCAACAGGGGGGCAAGAGACCCAGTACTTC. Protein: CASTSTGGQETQYF.

This clonotype was seen once. The genes are TRBV7-9 and TRBJ2-1; 9 nucleotides line up with TRBD2. This CDR3 is built from 16 residues. The germline V gene encodes CDR1 SEHNR and CDR2 FQNEAQ (reference sequence). Trimming removed 3 bases from V and 4 bases from J; junction bases left unmatched: 7. Here the CDR3 reads CASSLRSGGPYNEQFF. In DNA form, the CDR3 reads TGTGCCAGCAGCTTGAGAAGCGGGGGGCCTTACAATGAGCAGTTCTTC.

The sample holds many counts of this clonotype. The chain couples TRBV7-8 to TRBJ2-3; no reliable D call. CDR1 is SGHVS, CDR2 FQNEAQ, per germline. CDR3 size: 15 residues. The V end was cut by 4 bases, the J end by 5 bases, with 16 bases between. The CDR3 here is CASSSLSVREDTQYF. CDR3 DNA sequence: TGTGCCAGCAGCTCCCTCTCAGTTCGAGAAGATACGCAGTATTTT.

The chain employs TRBV7-9 and TRBJ2-1; 13 positions agree with TRBD2. The CDR3 contains 14 residues. Unmatched junction bases numbered 5, after V lost 7 bases and J lost 8 bases. The germline V gene has CDR1 SEHNR and CDR2 FQNEAQ (reference sequence). The CDR3 DNA reads TGTGCCAGCATTCCGGGACTAGCGGGGCATGAGCAGTTCTTC. This encodes CASIPGLAGHEQFF.

This chain joins TRBV7-9 and TRBJ2-3, with D unresolved. Germline CDR1 is SEHNR and CDR2 is FQNEAQ (reference sequence). Trimming left V 5 bases short and J 3 bases short, with 18 bases between. The CDR3 totals 16 residues. The CDR3 coding sequence is TGTGCCAGCAGCCTGATGGAAGTGCAGCGTACAGATACGCAGTATTTT. Protein: CASSLMEVQRTDTQYF.

Only a few counts were recorded for this clonotype. V usage is TRBV7-9 and J usage is TRBJ2-7, with 7 bases that match TRBD1. The germline CDR1 and CDR2 sequences are SEHNR and FQNEAQ (reference sequence). Germline trimming cut 5 bases from V and 6 bases from J; bases unmatched to any gene: 7. The CDR3 runs to 13 residues. The DNA for the CDR3 is TGTGCCAGCAGCCTCGAGGGGGCTGGCGAGCAGTACGTC. Amino acids: CASSLEGAGEQYV.

This clonotype was picked up a small number of times. This chain joins TRBV29-1 and TRBJ1-1; unclear D gene. Trimming stripped 3 bases from V and 1 base from J, with 9 bases between. Germline CDR1 and CDR2: SQVTM and ANQGSEA. The CDR3 extends over 13 amino acids. The CDR3 region is CSVDGNSNTEAFF. In DNA form, the CDR3 reads TGCAGCGTTGATGGGAATTCGAACACTGAAGCTTTCTTT.

The chain links TRBV7-2 to TRBJ2-5; no clear D. The V end was cut by 2 bases, the J end by 5 bases, with 9 bases between. This CDR3 comprises 13 residues. Germline V gene data show CDR1 as SGHTA and CDR2 as FQGNSA. The CDR3 DNA sequence: TGTGCCAGCAGCTTACGCGTTTCGGAGACCCAGTACTTC. Residues: CASSLRVSETQYF.

V is TRBV23-1 and J is TRBJ1-1; TRBD1 aligns across 10 bases. TRBV23-1 is treated as an ORF (open reading frame) with a function not yet certain. V was pared by 2 bases and J by 4 bases, with 4 bases of the junction left unmatched. The CDR3 sequence is 15 residues long. The CDR3, as DNA: TGCGCCAGCAGTCAAAGGAGACAGGGGGCCACTGAAGCTTTCTTT. As protein: CASSQRRQGATEAFF.

This chain uses TRBV6-1 with TRBJ2-7; the D is unclear. The V end lost 2 bases, the J end lost 3 bases, and 11 bases lay between the germline ends. This CDR3 region has 14 residues. CDR1 and CDR2 (germline): MNHNS, SASEGT. The DNA of the CDR3 is TGTGCCAGCAGTGAAAGGGCCGGCTTCTACGAGCAGTACTTC. Protein sequence: CASSERAGFYEQYF.

This clonotype was counted only a few times. The gene calls are TRBV7-6 and TRBJ2-3; no firm D call. The length of the CDR3 is 15 residues. Looked up from germline, CDR1 is SGHVS and CDR2 is FNYEAQ. Between the trimmed V and J ends, which lost 2 bases and 2 bases, there was a span of 11 bases. The CDR3 is CASSLRTWPTDTQYF. The CDR3 nucleotides read TGTGCCAGCAGCTTAAGGACGTGGCCCACAGATACGCAGTATTTT.

The V and J genes are TRBV7-9 and TRBJ1-1; D might be TRBD1 (5 bases). V lost 5 bases and J 6 bases, leaving 16 bases between the germline ends. This CDR3 comprises 14 residues. CDR1 is SEHNR and CDR2 is FQNEAQ in the germline V gene (reference sequence). The CDR3: CASSLGIGAAEAFF. Here the CDR3 DNA reads TGTGCCAGCAGCCTTGGTATCGGGGCCGCTGAAGCTTTCTTT.

This rearrangement joins TRBV6-5 to TRBJ2-1; TRBD1 matches at 12 bases. With 8 bases clipped from V and 7 bases from J, the junction kept 15 bases outside the gene matches. The CDR3 is made up of 17 amino acids. Germline CDR1 MNHEY, CDR2 SVGAGI. The CDR3 nucleotides read TGTGCCAGCGGGACAGGGGGCCTATTAAAGGGATCTAATGAGCAGTTCTTC. Amino acids: CASGTGGLLKGSNEQFF.